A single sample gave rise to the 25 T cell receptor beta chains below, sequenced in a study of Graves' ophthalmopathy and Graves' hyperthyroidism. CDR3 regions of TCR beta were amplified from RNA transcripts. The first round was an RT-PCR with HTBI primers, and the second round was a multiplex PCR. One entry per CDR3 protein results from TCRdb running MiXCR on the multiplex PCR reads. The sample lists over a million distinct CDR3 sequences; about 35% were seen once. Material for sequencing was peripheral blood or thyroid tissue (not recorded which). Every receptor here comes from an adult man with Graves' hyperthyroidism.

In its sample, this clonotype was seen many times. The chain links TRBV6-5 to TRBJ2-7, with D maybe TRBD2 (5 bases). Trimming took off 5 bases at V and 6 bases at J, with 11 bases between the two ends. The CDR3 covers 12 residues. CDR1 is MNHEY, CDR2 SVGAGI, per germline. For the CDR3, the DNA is TGTGCCAGCAGTGAAGGTGGGAGCGAGCAGTACTTC. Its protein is CASSEGGSEQYF.

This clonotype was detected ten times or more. The CDR3 sequence: CASSSGQGNWGNTEAFF. CDR3 nucleotides: TGTGCCAGCAGCTCGGGACAGGGGAATTGGGGGAACACTGAAGCTTTCTTT. The V call is TRBV9, the J call TRBJ1-1, with 10 nucleotides matching TRBD1. This CDR3 contains 17 residues. The J segment lost 1 base and the V segment lost 4 bases, leaving 10 bases of the junction unmatched. Germline values: CDR1 SGDLS, CDR2 YYNGEE. The whole variable domain, filled in from reference TRBV9 and TRBJ1-1, reads DSGVTQTPKHLITATGQRVTLRCSPRSGDLSVYWYQQSLDQGLQFLIQYYNGEERAKGNILERFSAQQFPDLHSELNLSSLELGDSALYFCASSSGQGNWGNTEAFFGQGTRLTVV.

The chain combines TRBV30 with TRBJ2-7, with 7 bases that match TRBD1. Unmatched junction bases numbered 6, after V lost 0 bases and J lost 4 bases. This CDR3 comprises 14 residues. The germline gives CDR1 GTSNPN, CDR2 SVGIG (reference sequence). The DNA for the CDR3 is TGTGCCTGGAGTGTTAGACAGGGTGGTTACGAGCAGTACTTC. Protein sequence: CAWSVRQGGYEQYF.

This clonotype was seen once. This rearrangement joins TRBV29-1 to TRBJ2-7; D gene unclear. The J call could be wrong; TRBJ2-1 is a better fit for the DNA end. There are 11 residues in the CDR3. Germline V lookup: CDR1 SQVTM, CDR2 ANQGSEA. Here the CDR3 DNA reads TGCAGCGTTGAAGCCTCCAATGAGCAGTTCTTC. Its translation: CSVEASNEQFF.

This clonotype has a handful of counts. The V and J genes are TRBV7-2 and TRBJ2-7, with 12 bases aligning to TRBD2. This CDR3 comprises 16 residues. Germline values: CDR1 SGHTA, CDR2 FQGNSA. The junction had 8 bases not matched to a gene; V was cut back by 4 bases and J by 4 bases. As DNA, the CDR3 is TGTGCCAGCAGCTCCCTAACTAGCGGGAGGATGTACGAGCAGTACTTC. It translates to CASSSLTSGRMYEQYF.

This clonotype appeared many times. Here the CDR3 reads CASSPVGGSDTEAFF. In DNA form, the CDR3 reads TGTGCCAGCAGCCCCGTTGGGGGGTCGGACACTGAAGCTTTCTTT. The J gene is TRBJ1-1, the V gene TRBV7-2; D is possibly TRBD1 (5 bases). V was clipped by 5 bases and J by 3 bases, with 16 bases between them. This CDR3 has 15 amino acids. Germline CDR1 SGHTA, CDR2 FQGNSA.

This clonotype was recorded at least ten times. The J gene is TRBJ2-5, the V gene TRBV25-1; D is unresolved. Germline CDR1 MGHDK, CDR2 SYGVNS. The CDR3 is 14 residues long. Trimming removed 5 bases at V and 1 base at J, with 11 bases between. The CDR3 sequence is CASSSPGSQETQYF. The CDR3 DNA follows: TGTGCCAGCAGTTCCCCGGGCAGCCAAGAGACCCAGTACTTC.

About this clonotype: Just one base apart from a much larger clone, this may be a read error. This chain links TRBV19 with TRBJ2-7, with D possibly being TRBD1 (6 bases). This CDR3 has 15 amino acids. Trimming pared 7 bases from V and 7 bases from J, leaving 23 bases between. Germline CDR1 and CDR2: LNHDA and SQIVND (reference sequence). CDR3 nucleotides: TGTGCCAGTACTGTGTCCGGGACACTGACTGGGGAGCAGTACTTC. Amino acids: CASTVSGTLTGEQYF.

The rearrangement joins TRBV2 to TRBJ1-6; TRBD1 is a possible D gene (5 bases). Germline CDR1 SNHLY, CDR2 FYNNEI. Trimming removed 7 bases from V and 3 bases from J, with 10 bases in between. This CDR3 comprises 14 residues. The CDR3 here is CASKAGLYNSPLHF. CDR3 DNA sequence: TGTGCCAGCAAGGCGGGGCTCTATAATTCACCCCTCCACTTT.

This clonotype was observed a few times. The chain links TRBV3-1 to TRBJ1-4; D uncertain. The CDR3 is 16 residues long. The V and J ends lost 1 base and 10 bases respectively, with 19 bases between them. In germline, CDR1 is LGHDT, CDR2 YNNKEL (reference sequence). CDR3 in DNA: TGTGCCAGCAGCCAAGGATCGTTGGCGTTGCGGGGAAAACTGTTTTTT. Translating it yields CASSQGSLALRGKLFF.

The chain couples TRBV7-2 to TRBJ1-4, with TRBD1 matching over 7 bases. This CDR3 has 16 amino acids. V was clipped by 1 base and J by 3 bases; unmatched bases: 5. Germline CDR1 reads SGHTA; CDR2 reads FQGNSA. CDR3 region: CASSLDRGDSNEKLFF. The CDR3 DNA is TGTGCCAGCAGCTTAGACAGGGGTGATTCTAATGAAAAACTGTTTTTT.

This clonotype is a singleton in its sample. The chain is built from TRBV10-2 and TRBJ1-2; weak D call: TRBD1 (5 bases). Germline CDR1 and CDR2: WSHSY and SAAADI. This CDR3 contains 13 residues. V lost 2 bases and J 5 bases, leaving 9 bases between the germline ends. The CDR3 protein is CASSEAAGYGYTF. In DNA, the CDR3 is TGCGCCAGCAGTGAGGCAGCAGGGTATGGCTACACCTTC.

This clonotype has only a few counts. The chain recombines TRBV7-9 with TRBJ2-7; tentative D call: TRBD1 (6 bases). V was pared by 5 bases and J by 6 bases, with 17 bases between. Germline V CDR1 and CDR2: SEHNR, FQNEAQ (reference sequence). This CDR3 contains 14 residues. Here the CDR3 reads CASSLQAGEGEQYF. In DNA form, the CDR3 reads TGTGCCAGCAGCCTACAGGCAGGGGAAGGCGAGCAGTACTTC.

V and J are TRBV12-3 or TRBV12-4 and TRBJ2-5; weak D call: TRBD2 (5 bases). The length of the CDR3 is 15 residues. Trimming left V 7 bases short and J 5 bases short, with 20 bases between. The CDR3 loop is CASTPGIATYETQYF. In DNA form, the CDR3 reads TGTGCCAGCACCCCCGGGATAGCAACCTACGAGACCCAGTACTTC.

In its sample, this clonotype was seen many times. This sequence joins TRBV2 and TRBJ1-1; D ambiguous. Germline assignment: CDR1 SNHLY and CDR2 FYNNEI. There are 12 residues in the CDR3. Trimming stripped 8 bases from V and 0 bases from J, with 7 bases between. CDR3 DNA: TGTGCCAGCGGCGTCATGAACACTGAAGCTTTCTTT. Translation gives CASGVMNTEAFF.

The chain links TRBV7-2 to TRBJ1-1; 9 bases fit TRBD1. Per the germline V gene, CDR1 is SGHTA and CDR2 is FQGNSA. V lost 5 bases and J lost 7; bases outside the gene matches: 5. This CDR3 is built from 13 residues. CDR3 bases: TGTGCCAGCAGCCAGGACAGGGGCCATGAAGCTTTCTTT. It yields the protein CASSQDRGHEAFF. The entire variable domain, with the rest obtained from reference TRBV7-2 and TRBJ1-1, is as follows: GAGVSQSPSNKVTEKGKDVELRCDPISGHTALYWYRQSLGQGLEFLIYFQGNSAPDKSGLPSDRFSAERTGGSVSTLTIQRTQQEDSAVYLCASSQDRGHEAFFGQGTRLTVV.

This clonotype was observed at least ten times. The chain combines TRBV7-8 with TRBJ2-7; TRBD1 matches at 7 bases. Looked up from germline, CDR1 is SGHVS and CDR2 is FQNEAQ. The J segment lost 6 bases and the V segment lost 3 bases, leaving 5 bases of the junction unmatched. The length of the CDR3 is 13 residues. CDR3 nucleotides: TGTGCCAGCAGCTTTGACAGGGTACCCGAGCAGTACTTC. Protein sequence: CASSFDRVPEQYF.

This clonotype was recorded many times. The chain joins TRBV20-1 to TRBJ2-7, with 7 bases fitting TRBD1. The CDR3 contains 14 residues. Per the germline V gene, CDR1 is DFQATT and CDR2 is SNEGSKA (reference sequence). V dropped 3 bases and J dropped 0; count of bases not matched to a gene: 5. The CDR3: CSARMGQPSYEQYF. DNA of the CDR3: TGCAGTGCTAGGATGGGACAGCCCTCCTACGAGCAGTACTTC.

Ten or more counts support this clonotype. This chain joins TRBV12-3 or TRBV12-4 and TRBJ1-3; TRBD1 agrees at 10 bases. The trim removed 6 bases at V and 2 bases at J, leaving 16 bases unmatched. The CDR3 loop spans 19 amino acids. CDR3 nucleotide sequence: TGTGCCAGCAGAGGGAGGGCGTCGACAGGGGGCTTAGCTGGAAACACCATATATTTT. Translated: CASRGRASTGGLAGNTIYF.

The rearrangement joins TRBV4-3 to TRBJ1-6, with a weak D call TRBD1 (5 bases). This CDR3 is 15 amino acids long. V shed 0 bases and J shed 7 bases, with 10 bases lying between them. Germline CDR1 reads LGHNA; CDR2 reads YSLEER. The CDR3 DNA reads TGCGCCAGCAGCCAAGATGACAGACAAAATTCACCCCTCCACTTT. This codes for CASSQDDRQNSPLHF.

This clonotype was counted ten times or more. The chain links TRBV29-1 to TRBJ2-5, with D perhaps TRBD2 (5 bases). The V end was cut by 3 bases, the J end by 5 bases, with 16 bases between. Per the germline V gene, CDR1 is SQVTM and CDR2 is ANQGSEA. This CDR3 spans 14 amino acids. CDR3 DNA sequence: TGCAGCGTTGACCTCCTCGGGGTGGGGGAGACCCAGTACTTC. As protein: CSVDLLGVGETQYF.

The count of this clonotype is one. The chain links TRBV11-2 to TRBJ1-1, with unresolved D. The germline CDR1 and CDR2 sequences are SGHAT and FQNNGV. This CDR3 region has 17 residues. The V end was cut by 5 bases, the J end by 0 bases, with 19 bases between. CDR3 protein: CASSHSPTRLVNTEAFF. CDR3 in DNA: TGTGCCAGCAGCCACAGTCCCACCCGACTTGTGAACACTGAAGCTTTCTTT.

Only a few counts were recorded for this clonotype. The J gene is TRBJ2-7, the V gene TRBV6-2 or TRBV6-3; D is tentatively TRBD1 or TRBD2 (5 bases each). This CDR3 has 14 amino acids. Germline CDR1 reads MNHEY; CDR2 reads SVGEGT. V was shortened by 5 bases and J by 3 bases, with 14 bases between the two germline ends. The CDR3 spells CASSIPGPDYEQYF. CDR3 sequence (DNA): TGTGCCAGCAGTATTCCGGGACCAGACTACGAGCAGTACTTC.

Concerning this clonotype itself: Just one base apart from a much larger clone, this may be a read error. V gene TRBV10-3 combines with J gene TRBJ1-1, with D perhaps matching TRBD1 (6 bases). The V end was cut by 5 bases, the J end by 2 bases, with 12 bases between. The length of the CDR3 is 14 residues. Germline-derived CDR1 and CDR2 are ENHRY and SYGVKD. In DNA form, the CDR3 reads TGTGCCATCAGTCGGTCGGACAGCAACACTGAAGCTTTCTTT. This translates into CAISRSDSNTEAFF.

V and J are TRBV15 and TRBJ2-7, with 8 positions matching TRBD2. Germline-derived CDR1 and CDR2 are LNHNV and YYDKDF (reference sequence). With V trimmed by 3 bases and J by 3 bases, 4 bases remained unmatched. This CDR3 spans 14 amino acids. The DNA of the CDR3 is TGTGCCACCAGCAGTCGACTAGCGTTCTACGAGCAGTACTTC. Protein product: CATSSRLAFYEQYF.